The next 29 T cell receptor beta chains were all read from a single sample in a study of T cell repertoires in cytomegalovirus infection. TCRdb passed the reads through MiXCR, listing each CDR3 protein once. This sample carries roughly 100,000 distinct CDR3 sequences, about 17% of them seen once, and the ten largest clones take 6.5% to 9.5%. The sample was PBMCs. These receptors all come from a human donor in good health (CMV status not recorded). Some clones in this sample may be carry-over from other donors' samples.

The table lists this clonotype with many counts. V is TRBV7-2 and J is TRBJ2-5, with D possibly matching TRBD2 (6 bases). This CDR3 is 13 amino acids long. The germline gives CDR1 SGHTA, CDR2 FQGNSA. V dropped 5 bases and J dropped 5 bases, with 12 bases sitting between them. The CDR3 region has the DNA TGTGCCAGCAGCCGGGACTTGATGGAGACCCAGTACTTC. This encodes CASSRDLMETQYF.

This clonotype was detected many times. The chain joins TRBV7-2 to TRBJ2-7; weak D call: TRBD1 (8 bases). CDR3 length: 14 residues. V was trimmed by 5 bases and J by 3 bases, leaving 14 bases between them. Germline V gives CDR1 SGHTA, CDR2 FQGNSA. The CDR3 is CASSLQGGYYEQYF. DNA of the CDR3: TGTGCCAGCAGCCTACAGGGGGGGTACTACGAGCAGTACTTC.

This clonotype was counted at least ten times. The chain recombines TRBV7-2 with TRBJ2-1; D may be TRBD1 (7 bases). Germline CDR1 and CDR2: SGHTA and FQGNSA. The ends were cut back, 2 bases at V and 6 bases at J, with 14 bases in the middle. The CDR3 extends over 15 amino acids. The CDR3 loop is CASSLRAGGGNEQFF. DNA for the CDR3: TGTGCCAGCAGCTTAAGGGCAGGGGGAGGCAATGAGCAGTTCTTC.

This clonotype was seen more than once but under ten times. The rearrangement links TRBV29-1 to TRBJ1-6, with D perhaps TRBD1 (5 bases). Trimming took 7 bases from V and 6 from J, leaving 22 bases between them. Germline CDR1 is SQVTM and CDR2 is ANQGSEA. CDR3 length equals 16 residues. The CDR3 region has the DNA TGCAGCGGCCATAGGGGCAGCAAAGGACTTAATTCACCCCTCCACTTT. Its translation is CSGHRGSKGLNSPLHF.

This clonotype has only a few counts. The chain links TRBV7-9 to TRBJ2-2; D uncertain. Trimming removed 3 bases at V and 6 bases at J, with 17 bases between. Germline V CDR1 and CDR2: SEHNR, FQNEAQ (reference sequence). This CDR3 region has 16 residues. This chain's CDR3 is CASSFSSRVDAGELFF. The CDR3 DNA sequence: TGTGCCAGCAGCTTTTCTTCCCGGGTCGACGCCGGGGAGCTGTTTTTT.

This clonotype was detected a few times. V and J are TRBV20-1 and TRBJ2-3; D is perhaps TRBD1 (7 bases). This CDR3 has 17 amino acids. Germline V gene sequence: CDR1 DFQATT, CDR2 SNEGSKA (reference sequence). V dropped 0 bases and J dropped 5 bases, with 21 bases sitting between them. The CDR3 DNA reads as TGCAGTGCTAGAGATACAGGGGTCGGGGGCTTTGGAGATACGCAGTATTTT. It yields the protein CSARDTGVGGFGDTQYF.

The sample holds a few counts of this clonotype. This CDR3 is CASSLGPEIGNTIYF. The CDR3 DNA reads TGTGCCAGCAGCTTAGGACCAGAAATTGGAAACACCATATATTTT. V gene TRBV7-3 combines with J gene TRBJ1-3; D gene unclear. CDR1 SGHTA and CDR2 FQGTGA come from the germline V gene. Trimming removed 2 bases at V and 3 bases at J, with 11 bases between. CDR3 size: 15 residues.

This clonotype appeared many times. The rearrangement links TRBV7-8 to TRBJ2-1; D is possibly TRBD2 (5 bases). Between the trimmed V and J ends, which lost 3 bases and 10 bases, there was a span of 10 bases. CDR3 length equals 12 residues. Germline loops: CDR1 SGHVS, CDR2 FQNEAQ. This CDR3 reads CASSFDRGEQFF. Written as DNA, the CDR3 is TGTGCCAGCAGCTTCGACCGGGGAGAGCAGTTCTTC.

This clonotype was observed at least ten times. The DNA of the CDR3 is TGTGCCAGCAGCTTTGGCCTTCTTCCATCCTACGAGCAGTACTTC. This encodes CASSFGLLPSYEQYF. This sequence joins TRBV7-2 and TRBJ2-7; D gene ambiguous. V was clipped by 3 bases and J by 1 base, with 13 bases between them. The CDR3 is 15 amino acids. In germline, CDR1 is SGHTA, CDR2 FQGNSA.

This clonotype was observed a few times. In DNA, the CDR3 is TGTGCCAGCAGCTCCTCCGGGGCGGGAGAGACCCAGTACTTC. It encodes CASSSSGAGETQYF. The chain has TRBV7-3 and TRBJ2-5, with D perhaps given as TRBD1 or TRBD2 (5 bases each). Germline-derived CDR1 and CDR2 are SGHTA and FQGTGA. CDR3 length: 14 amino acids. Trimming took 4 bases from V and 4 from J, leaving 13 bases between them.

There are many counts of this clonotype. The J gene is TRBJ1-2, the V gene TRBV7-2; 9 bases match TRBD1. This CDR3 has 15 residues. CDR1 is SGHTA and CDR2 is FQGNSA in the germline V gene. With 5 bases clipped from V and 4 bases from J, the junction kept 8 bases outside the gene matches. CDR3 coding DNA: TGTGCCAGCAGCCCTGGGACAGGGTTCCCCTATGGCTACACCTTC. It translates to CASSPGTGFPYGYTF.

Many counts were recorded for this clonotype. The chain couples TRBV7-9 to TRBJ2-1, with 13 bases fitting TRBD2. CDR3 length: 20 residues. V shed 5 bases and J 0 bases; nucleotides not matched to a gene: 13. In germline, CDR1 is SEHNR, CDR2 FQNEAQ (reference sequence). CDR3 residues: CASSPSIRTSGGSSYNEQFF. CDR3 sequence (DNA): TGTGCCAGCAGCCCATCAATCAGGACTAGCGGGGGTAGCTCCTACAATGAGCAGTTCTTC.

This chain links TRBV28 with TRBJ2-7; D unclear. V was cut by 7 bases and J by 5 bases, with 12 bases left in between. From germline, CDR1 is MDHEN and CDR2 SYDVKM. This CDR3 comprises 12 residues. The chain's CDR3 is CASTQGWDEQYF. DNA of the CDR3: TGTGCCAGCACCCAAGGTTGGGACGAGCAGTACTTC.

This clonotype was recorded a few times. The V gene is TRBV14, the J gene TRBJ2-1; maybe TRBD1 (5 bases). From germline, CDR1 is SGHDN and CDR2 FVKESK. CDR3 length: 13 residues. Trimming took off 1 base at V and 8 bases at J, with 9 bases between the two ends. CDR3 residues: CASSQATGDEQFF. The CDR3 bases are TGTGCCAGCAGCCAAGCTACAGGCGATGAGCAGTTCTTC.

A few counts support this clonotype. The chain couples TRBV5-1 to TRBJ2-7; TRBD1 aligns across 8 bases. Per the germline V gene, CDR1 is SGHRS and CDR2 is YFSETQ. The CDR3 contains 14 residues. The ends lost 2 bases at V and 3 bases at J; junction bases unmatched: 4. The CDR3 nucleotides are TGCGCCAGCAGCTTTGGACAGGGCCTCTACGAGCAGTACTTC. The encoded protein is CASSFGQGLYEQYF.

In this sample, this clonotype turned up a few times. This chain joins TRBV12-3 or TRBV12-4 and TRBJ2-3, with 9 positions matching TRBD2. V lost 4 bases to trimming and J lost 6 bases; unmatched junction nucleotides: 5. CDR3 length: 14 residues. CDR3 nucleotides: TGTGCCAGCAGTTACGCGGGGGGGCTGGATACGCAGTATTTT. Translated, it gives CASSYAGGLDTQYF.

In this sample, this clonotype turned up a few times. The chain is built from TRBV28 and TRBJ2-7; D is perhaps TRBD2 (5 bases). The germline gives CDR1 MDHEN, CDR2 SYDVKM. The CDR3 length is 15 residues. V was clipped by 4 bases and J by 7 bases, with 20 bases between them. This CDR3 is CASSYPGGRVREQYF. The CDR3 DNA sequence: TGTGCCAGCAGTTACCCCGGAGGTCGGGTACGGGAGCAGTACTTC.

This chain connects TRBV5-4 to TRBJ2-3; D possibly corresponds to TRBD1 (6 bases). V was shortened by 4 bases and J by 2 bases, with 11 bases between the two germline ends. CDR1 is SGHNT, CDR2 YYREEE, per germline (reference sequence). CDR3 length: 14 amino acids. The CDR3 here is CASSPRDNTDTQYF. CDR3 sequence (DNA): TGTGCCAGCAGCCCCCGGGACAACACAGATACGCAGTATTTT.

This clonotype occurred many times. The chain couples TRBV15 to TRBJ1-4; D is unresolved. This CDR3 has 13 amino acids. Germline V gene data show CDR1 as LNHNV and CDR2 as YYDKDF (reference sequence). Deletions cut 5 bases from V and 8 bases from J, with 12 bases between. The CDR3 nucleotides read TGTGCCACCAGCCGCGTGAGAGAAGAAAAACTGTTTTTT. Protein sequence: CATSRVREEKLFF.

The chain joins TRBV7-2 to TRBJ2-1; D is unresolved. The CDR3 sequence is 15 residues long. V was cut by 5 bases and J by 4 bases, with 15 bases left in between. CDR1 and CDR2 (germline): SGHTA, FQGNSA. CDR3 DNA: TGTGCCAGCAGCGTTACAGTCGCCCCGTACAATGAGCAGTTCTTC. Residues: CASSVTVAPYNEQFF.

This clonotype was counted ten times or more. V is TRBV7-2 and J is TRBJ1-1, with a tentative D call TRBD1 (5 bases). V lost 0 bases to trimming and J lost 5 bases, with 10 bases between them. CDR3 length: 14 residues. The germline V gene has CDR1 SGHTA and CDR2 FQGNSA. The DNA for the CDR3 is TGTGCCAGCAGCTTAGCGTCAGGGAGGACTGAAGCTTTCTTT. It encodes CASSLASGRTEAFF.

This clonotype was seen a few times. This chain links TRBV5-6 with TRBJ1-2; 12 nucleotides align to TRBD1. Germline loops: CDR1 SGHDT, CDR2 YYEEEE. The CDR3 loop spans 15 amino acids. J was trimmed by 4 bases and V by 3 bases; bases with no gene match: 4. The DNA of the CDR3 is TGTGCCAGCAGCTCGGGGACAGGGGGCCCCTATGGCTACACCTTC. Translating gives CASSSGTGGPYGYTF.

This clonotype showed up many times. V usage is TRBV19 and J usage is TRBJ1-1, with D possibly TRBD1 on 5 matching bases. Trimming pared 3 bases from V and 5 bases from J, leaving 13 bases between. CDR1 is LNHDA and CDR2 is SQIVND in the germline V gene (reference sequence). The CDR3 has 14 residues. This chain's CDR3 is CASSMASGRTEAFF. CDR3 nucleotides: TGTGCCAGTAGTATGGCATCAGGGCGGACTGAAGCTTTCTTT.

V is TRBV28 and J is TRBJ1-4; tentative D call: TRBD1 (6 bases). V lost 7 bases to trimming and J lost 7 bases, with 19 bases between them. Germline-derived CDR1 and CDR2 are MDHEN and SYDVKM. There are 15 residues in the CDR3. CDR3 in DNA: TGTGCCAGCACCAGGGGTGGGGGGCTGGGTGAAAAACTGTTTTTT. It yields the protein CASTRGGGLGEKLFF. Full variable domain (outside the CDR3, taken from reference TRBV28 and TRBJ1-4): DVKVTQSSRYLVKRTGEKVFLECVQDMDHENMFWYRQDPGLGLRLIYFSYDVKMKEKGDIPEGYSVSREKKERFSLILESASTNQTSMYLCASTRGGGLGEKLFFGSGTQLSVL.

The table lists this clonotype with a count of one. V gene TRBV18 combines with J gene TRBJ1-5, with 11 nucleotides matching TRBD1. The germline V gene encodes CDR1 KGHSH and CDR2 LQKENI. J gave up 2 bases and V 6 bases, and 6 bases lay outside the gene matches. This CDR3 has 16 amino acids. The CDR3 DNA is TGTGCCAGCTCTCGTAAGGGACAGGGGGGCAATCAGCCCCAGCATTTT. The encoded protein is CASSRKGQGGNQPQHF.

On this clonotype itself: This sequence may be a read error, since a much larger clone differs from it by one base. This chain's CDR3 is CASRGNTEAFF. CDR3 nucleotide sequence: TGTGCCAGCAGGGGGAACACTGAAGCTTTCTTT. The genes are TRBV6-4 and TRBJ1-1; D is ambiguous. Trimming left V 6 bases short and J 1 base short, with 3 bases between. Germline assignment: CDR1 MRHNA and CDR2 SNTAGT. This CDR3 is built from 11 residues.

The V call is TRBV5-1, the J call TRBJ2-2; 10 bases line up with TRBD1. CDR1 and CDR2 (germline): SGHRS, YFSETQ. The CDR3 is 15 residues long. J lost 4 bases, V lost 7 bases, and 7 bases had no gene match. CDR3 in DNA: TGCGCCAGCGCCAACCGGGACAGGGGCACCGGGGAGCTGTTTTTT. It specifies CASANRDRGTGELFF.

This clonotype was recorded a few times. The chain has TRBV2 and TRBJ2-5; 8 nucleotides match TRBD1. This CDR3 region has 13 residues. V was clipped by 8 bases and J by 1 base; unmatched bases: 3. The germline gives CDR1 SNHLY, CDR2 FYNNEI. The CDR3 coding sequence is TGTGCCAGCGTGGGGACAGGCCAAGAGACCCAGTACTTC. It codes for CASVGTGQETQYF.

The V call is TRBV10-3, the J call TRBJ1-1; TRBD1 aligns across 8 bases. This CDR3 has 16 residues. Trimming took 2 bases from V and 3 from J; bases not matched to a gene: 8. From germline, CDR1 is ENHRY and CDR2 SYGVKD. CDR3 residues: CAISEQGARGYTEAFF. The CDR3 DNA reads as TGTGCCATCAGTGAGCAGGGGGCGCGAGGTTACACTGAAGCTTTCTTT.